These 5 T cell receptor beta chains share one sample of origin, sequenced in a study of T cells in Graves' hyperthyroidism and ophthalmopathy. Amplification targeted TCR beta CDR3 regions from RNA transcripts. Primed by the HTBI set, a first-round RT-PCR was run on the TCR CDR3. Using its own MiXCR run on the multiplex PCR reads, TCRdb lists one record per CDR3 protein. The sample holds 500,000 to 700,000 distinct CDR3 sequences; approximately 16% are singletons and the top ten take around 19%. The sequenced material came from blood. The receptors shown here come from a woman aged 18-35 years with Graves' hyperthyroidism.

This clonotype was detected a few times. The chain employs TRBV19 and TRBJ2-1, with D possibly matching TRBD2 (6 bases). V dropped 6 bases and J dropped 5 bases, with 17 bases sitting between them. The V gene's germline CDR1 is LNHDA and CDR2 SQIVND (reference sequence). The CDR3 totals 15 residues. CDR3 in DNA: TGTGCCAGTAGCCGGGACTCCCTCGGGGACAATGAGCAGTTCTTC. Protein sequence: CASSRDSLGDNEQFF.

J is TRBJ2-5 and V is TRBV20-1; 11 bases agree with TRBD2. CDR1 is DFQATT and CDR2 is SNEGSKA in the germline V gene (reference sequence). V was pared by 6 bases and J by 5 bases, with 14 bases of the junction left unmatched. There are 16 residues in the CDR3. Written as DNA, the CDR3 is TGCAGTGCCCCCCGGGTAGCGGGGGGGCCGAGGGAGACCCAGTACTTC. Encoded protein: CSAPRVAGGPRETQYF.

This chain joins TRBV6-5 and TRBJ1-5; possibly TRBD1 for D (6 bases). V lost 0 bases to trimming and J lost 7 bases, with 13 bases between them. The CDR3 loop spans 15 amino acids. CDR1 is MNHEY, CDR2 SVGAGI, per germline. CDR3 bases: TGTGCCAGCAGTTACTCGGGGGGCTTGGGACAGCCCCAGCATTTT. The encoded protein is CASSYSGGLGQPQHF.

CDR3 nucleotide sequence: TGTGCCAGCAGTTACCTAGGGGGCTCGGACACTGAAGCTTTCTTT. Amino acid sequence: CASSYLGGSDTEAFF. The chain has TRBV6-5 and TRBJ1-1; 7 nucleotides agree with TRBD1. Per germline, CDR1 MNHEY and CDR2 SVGAGI. Unmatched junction bases numbered 6, after V lost 2 bases and J lost 3 bases. This CDR3 has 15 amino acids.

This clonotype was seen at least ten times. V gene TRBV6-2 or TRBV6-3 combines with J gene TRBJ2-3; D remains ambiguous. The CDR3 has 13 amino acids. The V and J ends lost 5 bases and 3 bases respectively, with 9 bases between them. In germline, CDR1 is MNHEY, CDR2 SVGEGT. The CDR3 nucleotides read TGTGCCAGCAGTAGGACCTGGACAGATACGCAGTATTTT. Residues: CASSRTWTDTQYF.